These 20 T cell receptor beta chains came from one sample sequenced in a study of vaccination and CD4 T cells after COVID-19. These TCRs' antigens remain unknown. Cultured CD4+ T-cell DNA underwent Oncomine TCR Beta short-read sequencing. In TCRdb, the PCR reads were re-called with MiXCR into one record per CDR3 protein. The sample yields around 7,000 distinct CDR3 sequences, under 55% seen once. Indicated treatment: approximately nine-day PBMC culture with coronavirus spike peptide pools or control peptides (ViraFEST assay). Researchers collected the unexposed donor's CD4+ T cells before the COVID-19 pandemic (2011-2018). Sequenced: CD4+ T cells from blood, cultured in vitro. These receptors were taken from a human donor in good health.

This clonotype was counted between two and nine times. The V call is TRBV2, the J call TRBJ1-5; no clear D gene. From germline, CDR1 is SNHLY and CDR2 FYNNEI. V was shortened by 7 bases and J by 3 bases, with 10 bases between the two germline ends. This CDR3 region has 13 residues. The CDR3: CASKRADNQPQHF. For the CDR3, the DNA is TGTGCCAGCAAGAGGGCAGACAATCAGCCCCAGCATTTT.

V and J are TRBV7-8 and TRBJ2-1; D ambiguous. Trimming took off 0 bases at V and 15 bases at J, with 15 bases between the two ends. There are 13 residues in the CDR3. The germline V gene has CDR1 SGHVS and CDR2 FQNEAQ. CDR3 nucleotides: TGTGCCAGCAGCTTAGCTCAGGATCCACGAGGGTTCTTC. Translation gives CASSLAQDPRGFF.

The V and J genes are TRBV30 and TRBJ1-6, with D perhaps TRBD1 (6 bases). The germline V and J ends were trimmed by 2 bases and 8 bases, with 16 bases remaining between them. The CDR3 extends over 15 amino acids. Germline CDR1 GTSNPN, CDR2 SVGIG (reference sequence). CDR3 coding DNA: TGTGCCTGGAGTAACGCGCGGGGGGCGGATTCACCCCTCCACTTT. It yields the protein CAWSNARGADSPLHF.

This clonotype has just one count. This rearrangement joins TRBV6-2 or TRBV6-3 to TRBJ2-7; the D is unclear. Deletions cut 5 bases from V and 2 bases from J, with 16 bases between. The length of the CDR3 is 15 residues. In germline, CDR1 is MNHEY, CDR2 SVGEGT. CDR3 protein: CASSSFQTATYEQYF. CDR3 in DNA: TGTGCCAGCAGTAGCTTTCAGACGGCGACCTACGAGCAGTACTTC.

The V gene is TRBV6-1, the J gene TRBJ2-4; 7 bases fit TRBD2. Germline CDR1 MNHNS, CDR2 SASEGT. The CDR3 runs 13 residues. The J segment lost 8 bases and the V segment lost 6 bases, leaving 7 bases of the junction unmatched. The CDR3, as DNA: TGTGCCAGCAGGCCTGTGGGGGGGTACATTCAGTACTTC. It yields the protein CASRPVGGYIQYF.

The chain uses TRBV5-4 and TRBJ1-1; D remains ambiguous. Germline V gene data show CDR1 as SGHNT and CDR2 as YYREEE (reference sequence). This CDR3 region has 14 residues. Trimming stripped 2 bases from V and 1 base from J, with 9 bases between. CDR3 sequence (DNA): TGTGCCAGCAGCTTAAAGGCCTGGAACACTGAAGCTTTCTTT. As protein: CASSLKAWNTEAFF.

The chain is built from TRBV19 and TRBJ2-4; D tentatively reads TRBD1 or TRBD2 (7 bases each). The CDR3 extends over 16 amino acids. V lost 6 bases and J 0 bases, leaving 15 bases between the germline ends. Germline V lookup: CDR1 LNHDA, CDR2 SQIVND (reference sequence). CDR3 residues: CASRGGGTGAKNIQYF. The CDR3 DNA follows: TGTGCCAGTAGGGGAGGGGGCACAGGAGCCAAAAACATTCAGTACTTC. The entire variable domain, with the rest obtained from reference TRBV19 and TRBJ2-4, is as follows: DGGITQSPKYLFRKEGQNVTLSCEQNLNHDAMYWYRQDPGQGLRLIYYSQIVNDFQKGDIAEGYSVSREKKESFPLTVTSAQKNPTAFYLCASRGGGTGAKNIQYFGAGTRLSVL.

The rearrangement joins TRBV7-2 to TRBJ2-2, with TRBD2 matching over 8 bases. The germline V gene has CDR1 SGHTA and CDR2 FQGNSA. The V gene end was trimmed by 8 bases and the J gene end by 7 bases; junction bases not matched to a gene: 9. This CDR3 is 14 amino acids long. The CDR3 DNA reads TGTGCCAGCGACCGGACTAGCCTGGGCGGGGAGCTGTTTTTT. It is translated as CASDRTSLGGELFF.

This sequence joins TRBV20-1 and TRBJ2-5; D could derive from TRBD1 or TRBD2 (6 bases each). The V and J ends lost 5 bases and 7 bases respectively, with 20 bases between them. This CDR3 has 14 amino acids. Germline V lookup: CDR1 DFQATT, CDR2 SNEGSKA (reference sequence). This CDR3 is CSALQSRGAGTQYF. The CDR3 DNA follows: TGCAGTGCTCTGCAAAGTAGGGGGGCGGGGACCCAGTACTTC.

This clonotype turned up a few times. The chain links TRBV2 to TRBJ2-7; 9 bases line up with TRBD1. Per the germline V gene, CDR1 is SNHLY and CDR2 is FYNNEI. The CDR3 has 17 residues. V dropped 6 bases and J dropped 2; count of bases not matched to a gene: 14. The DNA for the CDR3 is TGTGCCAGCAGGGCCCAACTATCTACAGGGGGCCCCTACGAGCAGTACTTC. This translates into CASRAQLSTGGPYEQYF.

The chain is built from TRBV23-1 and TRBJ1-5; 7 nucleotides line up with TRBD1. TRBV23-1 qualifies as an ORF whose function is uncertain. The CDR3 is 17 amino acids. The ends lost 4 bases at V and 0 bases at J; junction bases unmatched: 9. The CDR3, as DNA: TGCGCCAGCAGTCTAAACCGGGACAGATATAGCAATCAGCCCCAGCATTTT. Amino acids: CASSLNRDRYSNQPQHF.

This CDR3 is CASSLAAGRNIQYF. The CDR3, as DNA: TGTGCCAGCAGCTTAGCGGCAGGGAGAAACATTCAGTACTTC. The genes are TRBV7-9 and TRBJ2-4; D tentatively reads TRBD1 or TRBD2 (5 bases each). Germline V gene data show CDR1 as SEHNR and CDR2 as FQNEAQ (reference sequence). Trimming removed 0 bases from V and 6 bases from J, with 9 bases in between. The CDR3 extends over 14 amino acids.

For the CDR3, the DNA is TGCGCCAGCAGTCGACCCGAAAGGTCCAACGAGCAGTACTTC. Its protein product is CASSRPERSNEQYF. The chain carries TRBV10-1 and TRBJ2-7; unclear D gene. Trimming took off 5 bases at V and 5 bases at J, with 16 bases between the two ends. The CDR3 has 14 amino acids. Germline assignment: CDR1 WNHNN and CDR2 SYGVQD (reference sequence).

This clonotype occurred once. The gene calls are TRBV5-1 and TRBJ2-1; 9 bases are shared with TRBD2. Germline trimming cut 4 bases from V and 10 bases from J; bases unmatched to any gene: 12. The CDR3 is 15 amino acids. Germline V CDR1 and CDR2: SGHRS, YFSETQ. CDR3 amino acids: CASSLPAGGPLEQFF. The CDR3 DNA is TGCGCCAGCAGCCTCCCGGCGGGGGGGCCGTTGGAGCAGTTCTTC.

The genes are TRBV7-2 and TRBJ2-3; D remains unclear. The CDR3 length is 12 residues. Germline CDR1 is SGHTA and CDR2 is FQGNSA. Trimming took 5 bases from V and 6 from J, leaving 9 bases between them. The CDR3 nucleotides read TGTGCCAGCAGCCTCCTCACGGATACGCAGTATTTT. This gives the protein CASSLLTDTQYF.

Only a few counts were recorded for this clonotype. The chain uses TRBV6-2 or TRBV6-3 and TRBJ2-2; no firm D call. Germline values: CDR1 MNHEY, CDR2 SVGEGT. CDR3 length equals 13 residues. The germline V and J ends were trimmed by 8 bases and 0 bases, with 7 bases remaining between them. The CDR3 spells CASGNSNTGELFF. The CDR3 nucleotides read TGTGCCAGCGGGAATTCGAACACCGGGGAGCTGTTTTTT.

The gene calls are TRBV5-4 and TRBJ2-7, with TRBD2 matching 9 bases. Trimming cost V 2 bases and J 0 bases; bases outside gene matches: 3. The CDR3 contains 15 residues. Germline V lookup: CDR1 SGHNT, CDR2 YYREEE (reference sequence). The CDR3, as DNA: TGTGCCAGCAGCTTCCTGACTAGCGGCTCCTACGAGCAGTACTTC. Translation gives CASSFLTSGSYEQYF.

This chain connects TRBV28 to TRBJ1-6, with D tentatively TRBD1 (5 bases). The CDR3 is 15 amino acids. In germline, CDR1 is MDHEN, CDR2 SYDVKM. Trimming shortened V by 6 bases and J by 7 bases, and 16 bases separated the two germline ends. The CDR3 DNA reads as TGTGCCAGCAGGGGGGGGGGTGACAGAAATTCACCCCTCCACTTT. It encodes CASRGGGDRNSPLHF.

This sequence joins TRBV4-1 and TRBJ2-3; a weak D match, TRBD2 (6 bases). The CDR3 has 14 amino acids. CDR1 MGHRA and CDR2 YSYEKL come from the germline V gene. Between the trimmed V and J ends, which lost 4 bases and 2 bases, there was a span of 10 bases. CDR3 DNA: TGCGCCAGCAGCCGACTAGTTGCCACAGATACGCAGTATTTT. This sequence encodes CASSRLVATDTQYF.

This chain links TRBV7-8 with TRBJ2-3; 7 bases match TRBD1. Germline V gene sequence: CDR1 SGHVS, CDR2 FQNEAQ. This CDR3 has 15 residues. With V trimmed by 5 bases and J by 0 bases, 5 bases remained unmatched. This chain's CDR3 is CASSRKTGSTDTQYF. The CDR3 DNA sequence: TGTGCCAGCAGCCGCAAGACAGGGAGCACAGATACGCAGTATTTT. Combining the CDR3 with reference TRBV7-8 and TRBJ2-3 gives the whole variable domain GAGVSQSPRYKVAKRGQDVALRCDPISGHVSLFWYQQALGQGPEFLTYFQNEAQLDKSGLPSDRFFAERPEGSVSTLKIQRTQQEDSAVYLCASSRKTGSTDTQYFGPGTRLTVL.